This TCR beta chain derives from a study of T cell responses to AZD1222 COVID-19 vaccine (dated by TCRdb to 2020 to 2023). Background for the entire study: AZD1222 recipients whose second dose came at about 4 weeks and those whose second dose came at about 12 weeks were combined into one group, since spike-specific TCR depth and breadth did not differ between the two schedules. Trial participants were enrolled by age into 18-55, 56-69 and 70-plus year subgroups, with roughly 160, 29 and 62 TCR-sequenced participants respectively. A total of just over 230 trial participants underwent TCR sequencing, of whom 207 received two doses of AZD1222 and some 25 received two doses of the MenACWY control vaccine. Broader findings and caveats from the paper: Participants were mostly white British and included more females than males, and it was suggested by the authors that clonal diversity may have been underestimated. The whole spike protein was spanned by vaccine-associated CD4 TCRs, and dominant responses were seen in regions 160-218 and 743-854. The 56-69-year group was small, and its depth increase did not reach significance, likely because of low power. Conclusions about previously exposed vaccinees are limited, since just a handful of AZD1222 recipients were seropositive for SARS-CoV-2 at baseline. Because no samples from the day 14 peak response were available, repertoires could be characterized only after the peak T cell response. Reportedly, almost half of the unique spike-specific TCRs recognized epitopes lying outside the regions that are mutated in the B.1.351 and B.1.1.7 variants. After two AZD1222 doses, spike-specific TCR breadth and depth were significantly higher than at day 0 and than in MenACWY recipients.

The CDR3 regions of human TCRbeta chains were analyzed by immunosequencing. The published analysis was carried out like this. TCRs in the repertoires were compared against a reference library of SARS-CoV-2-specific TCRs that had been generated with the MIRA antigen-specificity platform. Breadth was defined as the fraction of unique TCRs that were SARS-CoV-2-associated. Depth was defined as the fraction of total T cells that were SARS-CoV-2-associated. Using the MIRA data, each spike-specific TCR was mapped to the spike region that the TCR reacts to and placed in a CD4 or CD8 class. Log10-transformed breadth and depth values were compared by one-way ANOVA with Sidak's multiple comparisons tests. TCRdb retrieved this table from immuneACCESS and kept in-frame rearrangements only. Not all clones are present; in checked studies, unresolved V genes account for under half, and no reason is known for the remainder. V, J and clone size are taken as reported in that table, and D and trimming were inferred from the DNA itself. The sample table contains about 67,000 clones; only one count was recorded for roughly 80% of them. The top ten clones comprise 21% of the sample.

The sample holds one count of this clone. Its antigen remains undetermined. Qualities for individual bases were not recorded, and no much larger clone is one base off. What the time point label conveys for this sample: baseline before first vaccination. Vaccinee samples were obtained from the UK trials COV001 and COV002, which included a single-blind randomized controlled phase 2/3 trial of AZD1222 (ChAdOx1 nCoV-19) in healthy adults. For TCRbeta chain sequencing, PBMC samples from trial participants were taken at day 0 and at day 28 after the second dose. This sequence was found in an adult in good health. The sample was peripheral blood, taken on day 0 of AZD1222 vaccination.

CDR3 reads: CASSVDTRGYTF. In nucleotide form, the sequence is TGTGCCAGCAGTGTGGACACCCGGGGCTACACCTTC. The chain links TRBV28 with TRBJ1-2; TRBD1 could be the D gene, as 5 bases match. The germline V gene provides CDR1 MDHEN and CDR2 SYDVKM. V and J lose 5 bases and 8 bases, and a span of 12 bases separates them. The CDR3 holds 12 amino acids from the cysteine to the phenylalanine. Kept here is only the CDR3 DNA, which spans 36 bases and is read in frame from base 1.